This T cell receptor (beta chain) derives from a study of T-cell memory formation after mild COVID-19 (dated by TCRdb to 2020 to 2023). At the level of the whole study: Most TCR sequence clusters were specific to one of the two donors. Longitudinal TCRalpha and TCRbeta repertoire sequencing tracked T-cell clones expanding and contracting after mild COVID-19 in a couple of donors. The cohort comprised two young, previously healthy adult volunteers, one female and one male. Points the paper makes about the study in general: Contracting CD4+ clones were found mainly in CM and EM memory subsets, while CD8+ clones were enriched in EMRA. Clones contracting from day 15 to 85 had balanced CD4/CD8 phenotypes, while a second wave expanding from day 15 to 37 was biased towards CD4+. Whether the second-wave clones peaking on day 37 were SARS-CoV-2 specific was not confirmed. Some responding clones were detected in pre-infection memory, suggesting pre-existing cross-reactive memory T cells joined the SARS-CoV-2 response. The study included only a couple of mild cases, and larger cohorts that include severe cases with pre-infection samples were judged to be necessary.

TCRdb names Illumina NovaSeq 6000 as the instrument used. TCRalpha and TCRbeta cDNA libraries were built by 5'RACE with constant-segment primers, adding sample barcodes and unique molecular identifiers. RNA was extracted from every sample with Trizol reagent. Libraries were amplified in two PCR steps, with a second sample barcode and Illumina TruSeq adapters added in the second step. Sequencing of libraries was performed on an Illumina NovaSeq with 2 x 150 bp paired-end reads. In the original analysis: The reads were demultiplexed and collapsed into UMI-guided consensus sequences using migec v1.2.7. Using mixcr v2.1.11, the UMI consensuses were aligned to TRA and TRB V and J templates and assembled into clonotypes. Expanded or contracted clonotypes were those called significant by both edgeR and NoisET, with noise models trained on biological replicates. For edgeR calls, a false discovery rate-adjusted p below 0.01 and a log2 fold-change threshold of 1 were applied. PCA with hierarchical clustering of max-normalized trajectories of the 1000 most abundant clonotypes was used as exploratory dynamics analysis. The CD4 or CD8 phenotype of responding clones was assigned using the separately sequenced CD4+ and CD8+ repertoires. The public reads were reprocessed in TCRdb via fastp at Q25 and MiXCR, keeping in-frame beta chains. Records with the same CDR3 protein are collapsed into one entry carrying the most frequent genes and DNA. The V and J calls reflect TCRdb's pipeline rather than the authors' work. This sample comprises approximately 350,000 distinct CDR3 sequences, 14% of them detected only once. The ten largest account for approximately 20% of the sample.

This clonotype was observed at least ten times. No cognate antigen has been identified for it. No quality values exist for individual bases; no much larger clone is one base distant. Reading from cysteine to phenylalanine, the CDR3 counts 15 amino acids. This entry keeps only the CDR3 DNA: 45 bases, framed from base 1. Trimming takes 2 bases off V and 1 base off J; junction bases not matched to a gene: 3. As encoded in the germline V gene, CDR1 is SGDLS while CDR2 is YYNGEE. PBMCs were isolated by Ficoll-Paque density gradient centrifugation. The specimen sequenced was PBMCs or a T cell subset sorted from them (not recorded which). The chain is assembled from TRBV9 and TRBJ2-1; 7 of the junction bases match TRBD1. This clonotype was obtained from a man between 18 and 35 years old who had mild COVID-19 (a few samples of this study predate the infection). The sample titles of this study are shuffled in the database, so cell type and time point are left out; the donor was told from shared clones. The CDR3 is CASSVAGGSYNEQFF. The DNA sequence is TGTGCCAGCAGCGTCGCAGGGGGATCCTACAATGAGCAGTTCTTC. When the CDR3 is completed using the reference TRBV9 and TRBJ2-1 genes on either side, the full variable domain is DSGVTQTPKHLITATGQRVTLRCSPRSGDLSVYWYQQSLDQGLQFLIQYYNGEERAKGNILERFSAQQFPDLHSELNLSSLELGDSALYFCASSVAGGSYNEQFFGPGTRLTVL.